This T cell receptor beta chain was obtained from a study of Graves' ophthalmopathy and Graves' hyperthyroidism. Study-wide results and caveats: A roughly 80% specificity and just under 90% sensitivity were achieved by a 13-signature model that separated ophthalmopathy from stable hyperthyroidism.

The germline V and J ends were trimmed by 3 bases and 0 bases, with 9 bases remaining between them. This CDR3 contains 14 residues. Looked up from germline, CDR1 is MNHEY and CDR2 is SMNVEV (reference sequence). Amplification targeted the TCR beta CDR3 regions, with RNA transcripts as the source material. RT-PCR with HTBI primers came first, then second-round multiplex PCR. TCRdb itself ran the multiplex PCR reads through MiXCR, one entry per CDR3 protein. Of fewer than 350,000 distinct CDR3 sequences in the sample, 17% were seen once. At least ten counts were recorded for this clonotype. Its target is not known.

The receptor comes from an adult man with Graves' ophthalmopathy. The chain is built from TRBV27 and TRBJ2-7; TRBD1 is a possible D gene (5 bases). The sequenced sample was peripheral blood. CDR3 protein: CASSLKQASYEQYF. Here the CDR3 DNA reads TGTGCCAGCAGTTTGAAACAGGCCTCCTACGAGCAGTACTTC.